Following are 3 T cell receptor beta chains from one sample sequenced in a study of cytomegalovirus exposure and HLA in healthy donors. Amplification used 60 Vbeta primers and 13 Jbeta primers. Some clones are missing from TCRdb's copy, which holds only in-frame ones; the method was immunoSEQ multiplex PCR. The repertoire has 250,000 to 350,000 clones, roughly 88% of them found once; the top ten carry around 4%. The specimen was PBMCs. The source of these receptors is a man aged 35 to 55 in good health and CMV-seropositive.

The chain couples TRBV2 to TRBJ2-3; D possibly corresponds to TRBD2 (6 bases). V was pared by 5 bases and J by 5 bases, with 14 bases between. Germline CDR1 SNHLY, CDR2 FYNNEI. This CDR3 region has 14 residues. The CDR3 region is CASSFRSGRDTQYF. The DNA for the CDR3 is TGTGCCAGCAGTTTCCGCTCCGGGAGAGATACGCAGTATTTT.

The chain couples TRBV9 to TRBJ1-4, with D maybe TRBD1 (6 bases). Germline V gene data show CDR1 as SGDLS and CDR2 as YYNGEE. Trimming took off 3 bases at V and 8 bases at J, with 20 bases between the two ends. The CDR3 has 16 amino acids. The DNA of the CDR3 is TGTGCCAGCAGCGATGCTGCGGCAGGGAGGGGGGAAAAACTGTTTTTT. This sequence encodes CASSDAAAGRGEKLFF.

This clone showed up just a few times. The V and J genes are TRBV4-3 and TRBJ1-1, with D perhaps TRBD1 (5 bases). The V end lost 0 bases, the J end lost 2 bases, and 10 bases lay between the germline ends. The CDR3 is 15 residues long. Germline assignment: CDR1 LGHNA and CDR2 YSLEER. CDR3 loop: CASSQDRDFNTEAFF. CDR3 coding DNA: TGCGCCAGCAGCCAAGATCGGGACTTTAACACTGAAGCTTTCTTT.